This T cell receptor beta chain is drawn from a study of beta chain features in type 1 diabetes. Study-wide results and caveats: Within each of all four CD4+ subsets, Type 1 diabetes patients had TCRB CDR3s that were moderately but significantly shorter. Among type 1 diabetes patients, VDJ junctions had fewer insertions and more deletions.

The CDR3 covers 15 residues. From germline, CDR1 is MDHEN and CDR2 SYDVKM. Trimming removed 6 bases from V and 0 bases from J; junction bases left unmatched: 5. The study reverse transcribed the entire isolated RNA, so it sequenced expressed TCRB transcripts. Clones were sequenced by immunoSEQ multiplex PCR, and TCRdb holds only the in-frame ones, with some missing. The data contain about 150,000 clones, approximately 10% of them seen just once; the ten biggest clones take up more than 0.4%. As regards this clone: The antigen remains undetermined.

The chain couples TRBV28 to TRBJ2-1; 7 bases are shared with TRBD2. Input material: central memory CD4+ T cells from blood. The sequence was obtained from a man younger than 45 with type 1 diabetes. This CDR3 is CASSVGGSSYNEQFF. For the CDR3, the DNA is TGTGCCAGCAGCGTAGGCGGGAGCTCCTACAATGAGCAGTTCTTC.